The 24 T cell receptor beta chains in this list originate from one sample, sequenced in a study of shared clonotypes between healthy human individuals. Repertoires were generated with immunoSEQ multiplex PCR, while TCRdb's copy carries only in-frame clones and drops some. The sample yields some 2,500,000 clones, roughly 92% seen once. The material sequenced was naive CD4+ T cells from PBMCs. As for subset: CD45RA+ positively selected. The source of these receptors is a man between 18 and 35 years old in good health. Some clones in this sample may be carry-over from other donors' samples.

The chain carries TRBV5-6 and TRBJ2-1; maybe TRBD1 (7 bases). V was cut by 3 bases and J by 0 bases, with 10 bases left in between. Germline V lookup: CDR1 SGHDT, CDR2 YYEEEE. The CDR3 runs 15 residues. The CDR3 DNA is TGTGCCAGCAGCTACAGGGGAGGCTCCTACAATGAGCAGTTCTTC. Residues: CASSYRGGSYNEQFF.

V and J are TRBV6-6 and TRBJ2-7, with TRBD2 matching 7 bases. The CDR3 totals 16 residues. From germline, CDR1 is MNHNY and CDR2 SVGAGI (reference sequence). Trimming cost V 0 bases and J 2 bases; bases outside gene matches: 7. For the CDR3, the DNA is TGTGCCAGCAGTTACTCTGGAACTAGCGCGACCTACGAGCAGTACTTC. Its protein is CASSYSGTSATYEQYF.

The V and J genes are TRBV5-4 and TRBJ2-2, with 11 bases aligning to TRBD2. Per germline, CDR1 SGHNT and CDR2 YYREEE (reference sequence). The CDR3 is made up of 16 amino acids. V lost 4 bases, J lost 7 bases, and 9 bases stayed unmatched. CDR3 region: CASSGTSGSRVGELFF. The CDR3 DNA is TGTGCCAGCAGCGGCACTAGCGGGAGTCGGGTCGGGGAGCTGTTTTTT.

The chain has TRBV5-4 and TRBJ1-2; no definite D call. Trimming left V 0 bases short and J 2 bases short, with 8 bases between. CDR3 size: 14 residues. Germline V gene data show CDR1 as SGHNT and CDR2 as YYREEE (reference sequence). The CDR3 nucleotides read TGTGCCAGCAGCTTGGACAGTATCAACTATGGCTACACCTTC. Its protein product is CASSLDSINYGYTF.

This chain uses TRBV6-5 with TRBJ2-2; D perhaps matches TRBD2 (5 bases). The CDR3 consists of 16 residues. CDR1 is MNHEY and CDR2 is SVGAGI in the germline V gene. V lost 2 bases and J 4 bases, leaving 14 bases between the germline ends. CDR3 loop: CASSYMGSLLTGELFF. The CDR3 coding sequence is TGTGCCAGCAGTTACATGGGGAGCCTCCTCACCGGGGAGCTGTTTTTT.

The V gene is TRBV5-1, the J gene TRBJ2-6, with D perhaps TRBD2 (6 bases). Per the germline V gene, CDR1 is SGHRS and CDR2 is YFSETQ. Trimming stripped 0 bases from V and 0 bases from J, with 13 bases between. The CDR3 totals 18 residues. Here the CDR3 DNA reads TGCGCCAGCAGCTTGGTCGGGGGTCCGACCTCTGGGGCCAACGTCCTGACTTTC. Its translation: CASSLVGGPTSGANVLTF.

CDR3 DNA sequence: TGTGCCAGCAGTTTATTGGGGGATCCCCCCTACGAGCAGTACTTC. It specifies CASSLLGDPPYEQYF. This chain uses TRBV27 with TRBJ2-7; D possibly uses TRBD1 or TRBD2 (5 bases each). This CDR3 is built from 15 residues. V dropped 1 base and J dropped 2 bases, with 12 bases sitting between them. Per the germline V gene, CDR1 is MNHEY and CDR2 is SMNVEV (reference sequence).

The genes are TRBV4-1 and TRBJ1-2; D gene uncertain. The CDR3 is made up of 14 amino acids. CDR1 and CDR2 (germline): MGHRA, YSYEKL. V shed 0 bases and J shed 8 bases, with 13 bases lying between them. Here the CDR3 DNA reads TGCGCCAGCAGCCAAGACGTTAAAGGGCACGGCTACACCTTC. Protein product: CASSQDVKGHGYTF.

This chain uses TRBV6-1 with TRBJ2-3; no reliable D call. V was shortened by 7 bases and J by 2 bases, with 13 bases between the two germline ends. The CDR3 sequence is 14 residues long. CDR1 MNHNS and CDR2 SASEGT come from the germline V gene. CDR3 residues: CASIPEHYTDTQYF. The CDR3 DNA is TGTGCCAGCATCCCCGAGCACTACACAGATACGCAGTATTTT.

The V gene is TRBV6-5, the J gene TRBJ1-1, with a tentative D call TRBD1 (5 bases). Germline lookup yields CDR1 MNHEY and CDR2 SVGAGI. V gave up 5 bases and J gave up 1 base, with 11 bases separating them. The CDR3 spans 14 residues. The CDR3 DNA follows: TGTGCCAGCAGTGGTACGCAGGGGAACACTGAAGCTTTCTTT. Residues: CASSGTQGNTEAFF.

The V call is TRBV20-1, the J call TRBJ1-1; D not resolved. Trimming stripped 6 bases from V and 1 base from J, with 3 bases between. CDR1 is DFQATT, CDR2 SNEGSKA, per germline (reference sequence). CDR3 length: 10 amino acids. DNA of the CDR3: TGCAGTGCCCAGAACACTGAAGCTTTCTTT. Residues: CSAQNTEAFF.

The J gene is TRBJ1-2, the V gene TRBV6-5, with a weak D call TRBD1 (6 bases). Between the trimmed V and J ends, which lost 0 bases and 6 bases, there was a span of 14 bases. Germline V gene lookup returns CDR1 MNHEY and CDR2 SVGAGI. This CDR3 is built from 15 residues. CDR3 DNA sequence: TGTGCCAGCAGTTACTCGTTGCCCGGGGGCGATGGCTACACCTTC. Protein sequence: CASSYSLPGGDGYTF.

The chain has TRBV2 and TRBJ2-7, with 8 positions matching TRBD1. The CDR3 consists of 15 residues. The trim removed 6 bases at V and 1 base at J, leaving 8 bases unmatched. Germline CDR1 SNHLY, CDR2 FYNNEI. Written as DNA, the CDR3 is TGTGCCAGCAGCCCCGGGACAGGAATTTCCTACGAGCAGTACTTC. This encodes CASSPGTGISYEQYF.

CDR3 nucleotides: TGCGCCAGCAGCGCGGACCTTCCCTATGGCTACACCTTC. This gives the protein CASSADLPYGYTF. This rearrangement joins TRBV5-1 to TRBJ1-2; the D is unclear. The CDR3 length is 13 residues. V was clipped by 4 bases and J by 4 bases, with 11 bases between them. Germline CDR1 reads SGHRS; CDR2 reads YFSETQ.

The chain carries TRBV5-3 and TRBJ1-2, with D unclear. TRBV5-3 is an open reading frame, and its role is uncertain. The CDR3 length is 19 residues. Trimming shortened V by 5 bases and J by 7 bases, and 33 bases separated the two germline ends. DNA for the CDR3: TGTGCCAGAAGATTAAAAGGAGGAGGCACACAACGGTATACTTCTGGCTACACCTTC. It is translated as CARRLKGGGTQRYTSGYTF.

The chain employs TRBV5-1 and TRBJ2-7, with TRBD1 as a possible D gene (7 bases). The V gene lost 7 bases and the J gene lost 4 bases, with 21 bases spanning the gap. The germline gives CDR1 SGHRS, CDR2 YFSETQ. The CDR3 spans 15 residues. CDR3 protein: CASAFGGTAFYEQYF. The DNA of the CDR3 is TGCGCCAGCGCCTTTGGAGGGACAGCCTTTTACGAGCAGTACTTC.

A word on this clone: This sample also contains other DNA sequences that code for the same CDR3. The chain links TRBV5-1 to TRBJ2-4; tentatively, D is TRBD2 (6 bases). Trimming cost V 4 bases and J 0 bases, with 11 bases left between them. The CDR3 runs 15 residues. Germline values: CDR1 SGHRS, CDR2 YFSETQ. CDR3 residues: CASSLSGIAKNIQYF. CDR3 DNA: TGCGCCAGCAGCCTTAGCGGAATAGCCAAAAACATTCAGTACTTC.

This clone was counted a few times. V and J are TRBV27 and TRBJ2-5; D might be TRBD1 (6 bases). The CDR3 is made up of 14 amino acids. Trimming removed 4 bases from V and 5 bases from J, with 14 bases in between. Germline-derived CDR1 and CDR2 are MNHEY and SMNVEV (reference sequence). CDR3 DNA sequence: TGTGCCAGCAGTTGGACGGGACACCCGGAGACCCAGTACTTC. Residues: CASSWTGHPETQYF.

This chain connects TRBV4-1 to TRBJ2-5; D gene ambiguous. The germline V gene encodes CDR1 MGHRA and CDR2 YSYEKL. With 2 bases removed from V and 8 bases from J, the gap between germline ends came to 15 bases. This CDR3 has 14 residues. CDR3 coding DNA: TGCGCCAGCAGCCAACCCGGCGCCAGAGCAACCCAGTACTTC. The encoded protein is CASSQPGARATQYF.

The chain links TRBV7-9 to TRBJ1-2; no clear D gene. This CDR3 region has 16 residues. V lost 1 base and J 0 bases, leaving 12 bases between the germline ends. In germline, CDR1 is SEHNR, CDR2 FQNEAQ (reference sequence). This chain's CDR3 is CASSLGDARTNYGYTF. CDR3 coding DNA: TGTGCCAGCAGCTTAGGAGACGCAAGAACTAACTATGGCTACACCTTC.

This clone was counted only a few times. V and J are TRBV29-1 and TRBJ1-1; 9 bases agree with TRBD1. The CDR3 sequence is 12 residues long. The ends lost 7 bases at V and 11 bases at J; junction bases unmatched: 11. Germline V gene sequence: CDR1 SQVTM, CDR2 ANQGSEA. The CDR3 loop is CSALGQGELAFF. CDR3 nucleotides: TGCAGCGCCCTGGGACAGGGAGAACTGGCTTTCTTT.

V and J are TRBV5-1 and TRBJ2-6; D is perhaps TRBD2 (6 bases). Trimming cost V 4 bases and J 4 bases, with 15 bases left between them. The V gene's germline CDR1 is SGHRS and CDR2 YFSETQ. This CDR3 has 16 amino acids. CDR3 protein: CASSQRGGAGANVLTF. CDR3 bases: TGCGCCAGCAGCCAGCGTGGAGGGGCCGGGGCCAACGTCCTGACTTTC.

This chain links TRBV7-2 with TRBJ2-1; D not certain. From germline, CDR1 is SGHTA and CDR2 FQGNSA. The germline V and J ends were trimmed by 2 bases and 4 bases, with 9 bases remaining between them. This CDR3 is built from 14 residues. The CDR3 sequence: CASSLSAAYNEQFF. For the CDR3, the DNA is TGTGCCAGCAGCTTATCGGCGGCTTACAATGAGCAGTTCTTC.

V gene TRBV28 combines with J gene TRBJ2-5, with 10 bases matching TRBD2. The germline CDR1 and CDR2 sequences are MDHEN and SYDVKM. V trimming: 3 bases; J trimming: 9 bases; junction bases outside the gene matches: 7. The length of the CDR3 is 14 residues. The CDR3 here is CASSFRLAGVAQYF. CDR3 coding DNA: TGTGCCAGCAGTTTCCGTCTAGCGGGAGTGGCCCAGTACTTC.